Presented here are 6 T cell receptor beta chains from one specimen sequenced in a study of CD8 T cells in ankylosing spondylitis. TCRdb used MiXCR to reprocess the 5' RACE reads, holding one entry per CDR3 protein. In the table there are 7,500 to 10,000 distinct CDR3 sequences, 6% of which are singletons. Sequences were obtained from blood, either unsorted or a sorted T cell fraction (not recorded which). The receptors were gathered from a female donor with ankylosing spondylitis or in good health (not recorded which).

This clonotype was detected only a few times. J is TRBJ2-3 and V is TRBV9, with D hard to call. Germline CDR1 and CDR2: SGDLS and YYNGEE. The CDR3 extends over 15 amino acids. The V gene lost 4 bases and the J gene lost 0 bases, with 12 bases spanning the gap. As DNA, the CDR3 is TGTGCCAGCAGCATTAGGGCTTCTAGCACAGATACGCAGTATTTT. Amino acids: CASSIRASSTDTQYF.

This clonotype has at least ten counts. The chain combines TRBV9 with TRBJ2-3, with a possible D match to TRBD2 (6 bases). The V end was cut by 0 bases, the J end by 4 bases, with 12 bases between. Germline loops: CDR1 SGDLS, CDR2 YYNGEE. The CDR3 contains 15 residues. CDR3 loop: CASSVAGIAADTQYF. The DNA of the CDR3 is TGTGCCAGCAGCGTAGCGGGGATAGCGGCAGATACGCAGTATTTT.

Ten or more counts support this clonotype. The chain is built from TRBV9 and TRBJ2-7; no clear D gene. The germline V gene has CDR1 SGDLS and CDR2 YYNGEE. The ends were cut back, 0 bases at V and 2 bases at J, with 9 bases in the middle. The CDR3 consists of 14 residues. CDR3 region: CASSVGLPAYEQYF. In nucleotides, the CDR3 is TGTGCCAGCAGCGTAGGACTGCCCGCCTACGAGCAGTACTTC.

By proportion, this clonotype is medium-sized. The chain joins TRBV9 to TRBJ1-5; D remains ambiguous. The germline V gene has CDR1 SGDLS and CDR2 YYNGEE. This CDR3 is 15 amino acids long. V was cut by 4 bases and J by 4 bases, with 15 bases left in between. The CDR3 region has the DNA TGTGCCAGCAGCCCCACCCCCTCAGAGAATCAGCCCCAGCATTTT. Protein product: CASSPTPSENQPQHF.

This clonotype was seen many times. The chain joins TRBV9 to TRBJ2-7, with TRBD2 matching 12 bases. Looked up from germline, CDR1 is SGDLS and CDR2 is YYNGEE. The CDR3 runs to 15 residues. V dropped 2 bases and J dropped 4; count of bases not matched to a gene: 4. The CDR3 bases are TGTGCCAGCAGCGTTCGGACTAGCGGGATTTACGAGCAGTACTTC. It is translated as CASSVRTSGIYEQYF.

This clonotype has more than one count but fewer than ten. CDR3 DNA sequence: TGTGCCAGCAGCCCAGCGGGGGGGCAGTACAATGAGCAGTTCTTC. Amino acids: CASSPAGGQYNEQFF. This sequence joins TRBV9 and TRBJ2-1, with 10 positions matching TRBD2. Germline CDR1 and CDR2: SGDLS and YYNGEE. Trimming cost V 4 bases and J 4 bases; bases outside gene matches: 5. The CDR3 is 15 amino acids. Full variable domain (rest looked up from reference TRBV9 and TRBJ2-1): DSGVTQTPKHLITATGQRVTLRCSPRSGDLSVYWYQQSLDQGLQFLIQYYNGEERAKGNILERFSAQQFPDLHSELNLSSLELGDSALYFCASSPAGGQYNEQFFGPGTRLTVL.